The clone carrying this T cell receptor (beta chain) was counted only a few times. Assay: immunoSEQ multiplex PCR; the TCRdb copy retains only in-frame clones and omits some. The data hold about 98,000 clones, with around 90% observed a single time. The V end lost 8 bases, the J end lost 4 bases, and 14 bases lay between the germline ends. This CDR3 is built from 13 residues. Looked up from germline, CDR1 is LNHDA and CDR2 is SQIVND (reference sequence). The sample is drawn from a study of blood T cell repertoires in COVID-19. This clonotype was obtained from a man aged 65 to 79 with acute or convalescent COVID-19. This chain joins TRBV19 and TRBJ1-2; D ambiguous. Material for sequencing was peripheral blood. In nucleotides, the CDR3 is TGTGCCAGTGCCGACGGGGTTCCCTATGGCTACACCTTC. It specifies CASADGVPYGYTF.